This TCR beta chain was documented in a study of tumor-infiltrating lymphocytes in primary liver carcinoma. Study-level findings and limits: Tumor samples exhibited a significantly greater top-250-clone fraction than blood samples (p = 0.039). Only about 7.5-25% of top clones appeared in all five tumor regions.

From germline, CDR1 is ENHRY and CDR2 SYGVKD. The CDR3 length is 13 residues. Co-extracting RNA and DNA was done with about 18-33 mg of unsorted bulk tissue as input. Using a constant-region primer together with ProtoScript II reverse transcriptase, TCR beta cDNA was made from around 0.55 ug of total RNA. Researchers made the TCR beta libraries by running three nested multiplex PCR rounds with slightly modified ARM-PCR. The first two PCR rounds used TRBV1-TRBV30 forward primers with a C-beta reverse primer, roughly 10 cycles each. TCRdb passed the multiplex PCR reads through MiXCR, listing each CDR3 protein once. The sample lists tens of thousands of distinct CDR3 sequences; roughly 77% were seen once. Concerning this clonotype: Antigen unknown. An end of the junction does not agree with germline; a read error may underlie this.

V gene TRBV10-3 combines with J gene TRBJ2-7; 8 nucleotides match TRBD1. Sequencing was performed on liver tumor tissue from sampling region 3. Subset reported: tumor region T3, left-lateral pole. This TCR was recovered from a man aged 35-49 years with primary liver carcinoma and hepatitis B virus infection. The CDR3 bases are TGTGCCATGAATCGGGACAGGAGTCACGAGCAACACTTC. Protein sequence: CAMNRDRSHEQHF.